The 7 T cell receptor beta chains below come from one sample, sequenced in a study of T-cell memory formation after mild COVID-19. TCRdb redid the calling of the 5' RACE reads with MiXCR, one entry per CDR3 protein. The sample lists approximately 250,000 distinct CDR3 sequences; roughly 17% were seen once. The sequenced material came from PBMCs or a T cell subset sorted from them (not recorded which). The receptors here all came from a man between 18 and 35 years old who had mild COVID-19 (a few samples of this study predate the infection). Cell type and time point are not known.

This clonotype was observed a few times. J is TRBJ1-2 and V is TRBV2; no reliable D call. The V end was cut by 10 bases, the J end by 8 bases, with 23 bases between. Germline CDR1 SNHLY, CDR2 FYNNEI. The CDR3 length is 14 residues. For the CDR3, the DNA is TGTGCCACAGCCCTCCGATTGGCCGTCTACGGCTACACCTTC. Its translation: CATALRLAVYGYTF.

This clonotype was counted only a few times. CDR3 in amino acids: CASSPWDSSGNTIYF. The DNA for the CDR3 is TGTGCCAGCAGTCCCTGGGACAGCTCTGGAAACACCATATATTTT. The gene calls are TRBV28 and TRBJ1-3, with 7 bases lining up with TRBD1. This CDR3 is built from 15 residues. Germline assignment: CDR1 MDHEN and CDR2 SYDVKM. The V gene end was trimmed by 5 bases and the J gene end by 0 bases; junction bases not matched to a gene: 4. Supplemented by reference TRBV28 and TRBJ1-3, the full variable domain reads DVKVTQSSRYLVKRTGEKVFLECVQDMDHENMFWYRQDPGLGLRLIYFSYDVKMKEKGDIPEGYSVSREKKERFSLILESASTNQTSMYLCASSPWDSSGNTIYFGEGSWLTVV.

The chain is built from TRBV7-9 and TRBJ2-3; the D is unclear. V lost 2 bases and J 0 bases, leaving 15 bases between the germline ends. Per germline, CDR1 SEHNR and CDR2 FQNEAQ (reference sequence). The CDR3 runs 17 residues. DNA of the CDR3: TGTGCCAGCAGCTTATCCCACGGAAGCTATAGCACAGATACGCAGTATTTT. It translates to CASSLSHGSYSTDTQYF.

This clonotype was seen repeatedly, ten times or more. V is TRBV2 and J is TRBJ2-1; the match to TRBD1 covers 8 bases. V lost 6 bases to trimming and J lost 12 bases; unmatched junction nucleotides: 13. The CDR3 is made up of 14 amino acids. Germline values: CDR1 SNHLY, CDR2 FYNNEI. The CDR3 DNA reads as TGTGCCAGCAGCCCGGGACAGGAGGGGGTAAGGCAGTTCTTC. It encodes CASSPGQEGVRQFF.

The chain carries TRBV5-1 and TRBJ2-7; the D is unclear. Per the germline V gene, CDR1 is SGHRS and CDR2 is YFSETQ. This CDR3 is built from 13 residues. V was pared by 3 bases and J by 0 bases, with 7 bases between. In nucleotides, the CDR3 is TGCGCCAGCAGCTCCGACCGCTCCTACGAGCAGTACGTC. This encodes CASSSDRSYEQYV.

V and J are TRBV7-6 and TRBJ1-1, with D perhaps TRBD1 (5 bases). CDR1 is SGHVS and CDR2 is FNYEAQ in the germline V gene. CDR3 length: 15 amino acids. With 1 base removed from V and 3 bases from J, the gap between germline ends came to 12 bases. The CDR3 sequence is CASSLEPVGDTEAFF. The CDR3 region has the DNA TGTGCCAGCAGCTTAGAACCGGTGGGGGACACTGAAGCTTTCTTT.

The rearrangement links TRBV20-1 to TRBJ2-5, with a tentative D call TRBD2 (6 bases). From germline, CDR1 is DFQATT and CDR2 SNEGSKA (reference sequence). Trimming took off 4 bases at V and 1 base at J, with 13 bases between the two ends. This CDR3 comprises 14 residues. This CDR3 is CSATTRDFQETQYF. CDR3 DNA: TGCAGTGCTACTACCCGGGACTTCCAAGAGACCCAGTACTTC.